A single sample is the source of the 18 T cell receptor beta chains below, sequenced in a study of blood T cell repertoires in COVID-19. Sequencing used immunoSEQ multiplex PCR; TCRdb keeps in-frame clones, though not all of them. Of 200,000 to 250,000 clones listed, approximately 82% are singletons. The sequenced sample consisted of peripheral blood. All receptors come from a man aged 25-45 years who had recovered from COVID-19.

The rearrangement links TRBV4-2 to TRBJ1-4, with a weak D call TRBD1 (6 bases). V was clipped by 5 bases and J by 5 bases, with 12 bases between them. Germline assignment: CDR1 LGHNA and CDR2 YNFKEQ. The length of the CDR3 is 14 residues. The CDR3 bases are TGTGCCAGCAGCTATGGGCAGGGGAATGAAAAACTGTTTTTT. Its protein is CASSYGQGNEKLFF.

The rearrangement links TRBV27 to TRBJ2-4; 8 bases are a match to TRBD1. The CDR3 covers 13 residues. Germline trimming cut 5 bases from V and 9 bases from J; bases unmatched to any gene: 6. Germline V gene data show CDR1 as MNHEY and CDR2 as SMNVEV (reference sequence). The CDR3 protein is CASSPGQGGIQYF. The CDR3 DNA reads TGTGCCAGCAGTCCAGGACAGGGCGGCATTCAGTACTTC.

J is TRBJ2-4 and V is TRBV21-1; the tabulated D call, TRBD1, remains unverified against the DNA. TRBV21-1 is shown as a pseudogene. This CDR3 contains 17 residues. This CDR3 is CASSKKGDRGSQNIQYF. Here the CDR3 DNA reads TGTGCCAGCAGCAAAAAAGGGGACAGGGGGTCTCAAAACATTCAGTACTTC.

The V and J genes are TRBV7-2 and TRBJ2-3; 7 nucleotides line up with TRBD2. V dropped 5 bases and J dropped 2; count of bases not matched to a gene: 10. The CDR3 has 16 amino acids. From germline, CDR1 is SGHTA and CDR2 FQGNSA. CDR3 in amino acids: CASSPRAAGLTDTQYF. In nucleotides, the CDR3 is TGTGCCAGCAGCCCTCGCGCAGCGGGACTCACAGATACGCAGTATTTT.

The genes are TRBV4-1 and TRBJ2-3; D call uncertain. Trimming shortened V by 3 bases and J by 6 bases, and 4 bases separated the two germline ends. The CDR3 has 11 residues. Per the germline V gene, CDR1 is MGHRA and CDR2 is YSYEKL. The CDR3 DNA sequence: TGCGCCAGCAGCCAGGGCGATACGCAGTATTTT. It encodes CASSQGDTQYF.

The rearrangement links TRBV7-9 to TRBJ2-2, with 7 bases that match TRBD1. Germline values: CDR1 SEHNR, CDR2 FQNEAQ (reference sequence). Trimming removed 7 bases from V and 5 bases from J; junction bases left unmatched: 7. The CDR3 sequence is 14 residues long. This CDR3 reads CASTIMGQTGELFF. Here the CDR3 DNA reads TGTGCCAGCACCATTATGGGACAGACCGGGGAGCTGTTTTTT.

This sequence joins TRBV5-1 and TRBJ2-2; D unclear. Germline lookup yields CDR1 SGHRS and CDR2 YFSETQ. This CDR3 has 16 amino acids. The V end was cut by 0 bases, the J end by 3 bases, with 12 bases between. CDR3 in amino acids: CASSLGPRMDTGELFF. Written as DNA, the CDR3 is TGCGCCAGCAGCTTGGGGCCAAGAATGGACACCGGGGAGCTGTTTTTT.

The V call is TRBV19, the J call TRBJ1-6; tentative D call: TRBD1 (6 bases). The germline V and J ends were trimmed by 4 bases and 6 bases, with 10 bases remaining between them. The CDR3 is 14 residues long. The germline V gene has CDR1 LNHDA and CDR2 SQIVND (reference sequence). CDR3 nucleotide sequence: TGTGCCAGTAGTAGGGGGACATCTAATTCACCCCTCCACTTT. Its translation: CASSRGTSNSPLHF.

This clone was seen a single time. The genes are TRBV18 and TRBJ2-7, with D possibly TRBD2 on 7 matching bases. Trimming took off 3 bases at V and 6 bases at J, with 15 bases between the two ends. CDR1 and CDR2 from the germline V gene are KGHSH and LQKENI. The CDR3 runs 14 residues. DNA for the CDR3: TGTGCCAGCTCACCGTGGGGGGGGGCACGCGAGCAGTACGTC. Protein: CASSPWGGAREQYV.

The chain combines TRBV10-3 with TRBJ2-1; 11 bases map to TRBD2. CDR3 length equals 16 residues. Trimming removed 4 bases from V and 6 bases from J; junction bases left unmatched: 8. Germline V gives CDR1 ENHRY, CDR2 SYGVKD. CDR3 bases: TGTGCCATCAGTGTTAGAGGTAGCGGGGGGGGCAATGAGCAGTTCTTC. Translating gives CAISVRGSGGGNEQFF.

This chain links TRBV4-1 with TRBJ1-1, with TRBD1 matching 7 bases. Trimming cost V 3 bases and J 5 bases; bases outside gene matches: 6. The CDR3 contains 14 residues. Germline V gene data show CDR1 as MGHRA and CDR2 as YSYEKL. CDR3 bases: TGCGCCAGCAGCCAGCAGACAGGGTGGACTGAAGCTTTCTTT. This codes for CASSQQTGWTEAFF.

The chain employs TRBV2 and TRBJ2-1, with TRBD2 matching over 14 bases. The CDR3 has 14 residues. Per the germline V gene, CDR1 is SNHLY and CDR2 is FYNNEI. The V segment lost 9 bases and the J segment 8 bases; nucleotides outside the gene matches: 6. This CDR3 reads CASRGLAGVDEQFF. The CDR3 region has the DNA TGTGCCAGTAGGGGACTAGCGGGGGTCGATGAGCAGTTCTTC.

The genes are TRBV5-1 and TRBJ1-1; TRBD1 aligns across 10 bases. Looked up from germline, CDR1 is SGHRS and CDR2 is YFSETQ. The V gene end was trimmed by 0 bases and the J gene end by 4 bases; junction bases not matched to a gene: 6. The CDR3 totals 16 residues. In DNA form, the CDR3 reads TGCGCCAGCAGCTTGGGTGGGACAGGGGCGGGCACTGAAGCTTTCTTT. This encodes CASSLGGTGAGTEAFF.

This chain connects TRBV28 to TRBJ2-3; 12 bases fit TRBD2. This CDR3 spans 17 amino acids. V shed 3 bases and J 2 bases; nucleotides not matched to a gene: 6. Per germline, CDR1 MDHEN and CDR2 SYDVKM. CDR3 in amino acids: CASSFWSSGGVTDTQYF. CDR3 nucleotide sequence: TGTGCCAGCAGTTTCTGGTCTAGCGGGGGGGTCACAGATACGCAGTATTTT.

The genes are TRBV5-1 and TRBJ2-5; D is perhaps TRBD2 (6 bases). V dropped 5 bases and J dropped 2 bases, with 10 bases sitting between them. Germline-derived CDR1 and CDR2 are SGHRS and YFSETQ. The CDR3 length is 13 residues. In DNA, the CDR3 is TGCGCCAGCAGTTTCCGGGAGCAAGAGACCCAGTACTTC. It yields the protein CASSFREQETQYF.

This clone was observed a single time. The rearrangement links TRBV18 to TRBJ2-1; 7 bases fit TRBD2. With 6 bases clipped from V and 2 bases from J, the junction kept 7 bases outside the gene matches. This CDR3 is built from 15 residues. Germline V gene data show CDR1 as KGHSH and CDR2 as LQKENI. This chain's CDR3 is CASSQPSGPYNEQFF. For the CDR3, the DNA is TGTGCCAGCTCGCAGCCTAGCGGCCCCTACAATGAGCAGTTCTTC.

In DNA form, the CDR3 reads TGCGCCAGCAGCTCACAGGGAGGGACCTACGAGCAGTACTTC. It specifies CASSSQGGTYEQYF. This sequence joins TRBV5-1 and TRBJ2-7; the D gene is possibly TRBD2 (7 bases). Trimming removed 3 bases from V and 2 bases from J, with 12 bases in between. The CDR3 consists of 14 residues. Germline-derived CDR1 and CDR2 are SGHRS and YFSETQ.

The chain recombines TRBV29-1 with TRBJ1-2; D call uncertain. In germline, CDR1 is SQVTM, CDR2 ANQGSEA. V shed 3 bases and J shed 4 bases, with 9 bases lying between them. This CDR3 is built from 12 residues. The CDR3 DNA is TGCAGCGTTGAGAGGCGGATCTATGGCTACACCTTC. Translating it yields CSVERRIYGYTF.